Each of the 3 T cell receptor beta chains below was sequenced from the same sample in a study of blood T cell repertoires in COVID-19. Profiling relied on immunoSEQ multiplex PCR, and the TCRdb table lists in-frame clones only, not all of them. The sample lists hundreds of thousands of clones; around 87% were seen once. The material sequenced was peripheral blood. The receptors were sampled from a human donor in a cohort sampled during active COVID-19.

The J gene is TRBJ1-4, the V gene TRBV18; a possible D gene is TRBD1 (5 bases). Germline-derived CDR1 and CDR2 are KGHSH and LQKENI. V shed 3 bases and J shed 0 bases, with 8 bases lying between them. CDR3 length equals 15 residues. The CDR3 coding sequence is TGTGCCAGCTCACCCGAAGGGGCAACTAATGAAAAACTGTTTTTT. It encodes CASSPEGATNEKLFF.

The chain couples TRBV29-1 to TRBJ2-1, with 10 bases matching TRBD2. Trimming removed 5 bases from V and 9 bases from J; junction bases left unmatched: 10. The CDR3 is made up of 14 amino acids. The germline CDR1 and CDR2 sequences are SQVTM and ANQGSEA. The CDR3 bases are TGCAGCGTTACCACTAGCGGGGAGGTGAGTGAGCAGTTCTTC. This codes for CSVTTSGEVSEQFF.

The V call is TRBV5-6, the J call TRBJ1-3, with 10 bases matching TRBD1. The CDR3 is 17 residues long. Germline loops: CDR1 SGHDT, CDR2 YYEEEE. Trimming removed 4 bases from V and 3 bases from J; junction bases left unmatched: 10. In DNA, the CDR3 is TGTGCCAGCAGCGACACCGGGACAGGGGTTTATGGAAACACCATATATTTT. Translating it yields CASSDTGTGVYGNTIYF.